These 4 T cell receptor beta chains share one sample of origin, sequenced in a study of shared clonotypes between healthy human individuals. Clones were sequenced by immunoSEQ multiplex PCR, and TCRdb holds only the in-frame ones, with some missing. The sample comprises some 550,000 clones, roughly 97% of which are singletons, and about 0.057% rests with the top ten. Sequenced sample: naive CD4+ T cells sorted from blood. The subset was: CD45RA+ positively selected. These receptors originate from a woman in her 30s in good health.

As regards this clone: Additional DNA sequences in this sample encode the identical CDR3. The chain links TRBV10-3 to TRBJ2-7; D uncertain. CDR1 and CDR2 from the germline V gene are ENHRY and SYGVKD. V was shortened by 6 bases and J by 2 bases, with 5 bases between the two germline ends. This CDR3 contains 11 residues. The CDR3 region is CAIRGAYEQYF. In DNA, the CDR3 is TGTGCCATCAGGGGCGCCTACGAGCAGTACTTC.

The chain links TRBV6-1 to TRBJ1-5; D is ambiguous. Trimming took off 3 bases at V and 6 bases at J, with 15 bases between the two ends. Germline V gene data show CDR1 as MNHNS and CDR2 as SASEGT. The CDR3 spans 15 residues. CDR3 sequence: CASSDQWGEGQPQHF. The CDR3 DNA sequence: TGTGCCAGCAGTGACCAATGGGGTGAGGGTCAGCCCCAGCATTTT.

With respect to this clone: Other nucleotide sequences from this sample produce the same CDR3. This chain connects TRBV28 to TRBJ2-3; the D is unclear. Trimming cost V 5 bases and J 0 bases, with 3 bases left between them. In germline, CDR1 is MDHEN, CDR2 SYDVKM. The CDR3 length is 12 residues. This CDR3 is CASSTSTDTQYF. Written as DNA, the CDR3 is TGTGCCAGCAGTACTAGCACAGATACGCAGTATTTT.

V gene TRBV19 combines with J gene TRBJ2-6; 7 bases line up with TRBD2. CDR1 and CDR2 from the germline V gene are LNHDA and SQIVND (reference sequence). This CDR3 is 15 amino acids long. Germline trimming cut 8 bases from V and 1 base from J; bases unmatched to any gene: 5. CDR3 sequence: CASSKLASGANVLTF. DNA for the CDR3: TGTGCCAGTTCTAAACTAGCGTCTGGGGCCAACGTCCTGACTTTC.